The 22 T cell receptor beta chains below come from one sample, sequenced in a study of CD8 T cells in Susac syndrome. RNA amounts of about 0.5 to 1 ug underwent reverse transcription with random hexamers. Each CDR3 protein is one row after TCRdb ran MiXCR on the immunoSEQ multiplex PCR reads. The sample consists of some 260,000 distinct CDR3 sequences, 93% of them appearing once. Material for sequencing was CD4+ T cells from PBMCs. The source of these receptors is a human donor with multiple sclerosis.

The chain is built from TRBV5-4 and TRBJ2-2; unclear D gene. This CDR3 spans 13 amino acids. Trimming stripped 1 base from V and 5 bases from J, with 6 bases between. The germline CDR1 and CDR2 sequences are SGHNT and YYREEE (reference sequence). CDR3 in DNA: TGTGCCAGCAGCTTGATGGGGACCGGGGAGCTGTTTTTT. It specifies CASSLMGTGELFF.

The chain links TRBV6-1 to TRBJ2-5, with D possibly being TRBD1 or TRBD2 (6 bases each). Trimming removed 3 bases at V and 5 bases at J, with 13 bases between. This CDR3 spans 14 amino acids. Germline lookup yields CDR1 MNHNS and CDR2 SASEGT. CDR3 in amino acids: CASSEPGALETQYF. The CDR3 DNA follows: TGTGCCAGCAGTGAGCCGGGGGCGCTTGAGACCCAGTACTTC.

V gene TRBV20-1 combines with J gene TRBJ2-1; D not resolved. Germline V gives CDR1 DFQATT, CDR2 SNEGSKA (reference sequence). The V gene lost 0 bases and the J gene lost 6 bases, with 18 bases spanning the gap. The CDR3 consists of 16 residues. DNA of the CDR3: TGCAGTGCTAGAGATCTTCCGTTCGGTATTCTCAATGAGCAGTTCTTC. It translates to CSARDLPFGILNEQFF.

CDR3 coding DNA: TGTGCCAGCAGTGAATCAAGACACAACACAGATACGCAGTATTTT. This encodes CASSESRHNTDTQYF. The V and J genes are TRBV2 and TRBJ2-3, with D unresolved. V gave up 2 bases and J gave up 2 bases, with 11 bases separating them. Germline assignment: CDR1 SNHLY and CDR2 FYNNEI. The CDR3 is 15 amino acids.

This chain connects TRBV30 to TRBJ1-5; possible D gene TRBD1, 6 bases. The CDR3 is 13 amino acids. The germline gives CDR1 GTSNPN, CDR2 SVGIG (reference sequence). V gave up 2 bases and J gave up 6 bases, with 11 bases separating them. CDR3 loop: CAWSRGEVQPQHF. CDR3 DNA: TGTGCCTGGAGTAGGGGGGAAGTTCAGCCCCAGCATTTT. Combining the CDR3 with reference TRBV30 and TRBJ1-5 gives the whole variable domain SQTIHQWPATLVQPVGSPLSLECTVEGTSNPNLYWYRQAAGRGLQLLFYSVGIGQISSEVPQNLSASRPQDRQFILSSKKLLLSDSGFYLCAWSRGEVQPQHFGDGTRLSIL.

This sequence joins TRBV20-1 and TRBJ2-3; maybe TRBD2 (5 bases). The CDR3 is made up of 14 amino acids. CDR1 is DFQATT, CDR2 SNEGSKA, per germline (reference sequence). Trimming removed 3 bases at V and 2 bases at J, with 12 bases between. Here the CDR3 reads CSASAGLSTDTQYF. The CDR3 DNA reads as TGCAGTGCTAGTGCCGGACTTTCCACAGATACGCAGTATTTT.

This clonotype appeared a single time. This chain's CDR3 is CASRPGQASYNEQFF. CDR3 DNA: TGTGCCAGCAGACCGGGACAGGCTTCTTACAATGAGCAGTTCTTC. The chain recombines TRBV6-5 with TRBJ2-1; TRBD1 matches 8 bases. CDR3 length: 15 amino acids. Germline-derived CDR1 and CDR2 are MNHEY and SVGAGI. V was pared by 6 bases and J by 4 bases, with 8 bases of the junction left unmatched.

V usage is TRBV19 and J usage is TRBJ2-1, with TRBD2 as a possible D gene (7 bases). V was cut by 8 bases and J by 6 bases, with 17 bases left in between. CDR3 length equals 14 residues. CDR1 and CDR2 from the germline V gene are LNHDA and SQIVND (reference sequence). CDR3 nucleotide sequence: TGTGCCAGTCTGGGGAGGGGGTCAAGCAATGAGCAGTTCTTC. Its protein product is CASLGRGSSNEQFF.

The rearrangement joins TRBV7-8 to TRBJ2-5; 8 bases match TRBD1. Germline V gene lookup returns CDR1 SGHVS and CDR2 FQNEAQ. The CDR3 is made up of 15 amino acids. The junction had 10 bases not matched to a gene; V was cut back by 5 bases and J by 5 bases. The CDR3 here is CASSLPGRGLETQYF. As DNA, the CDR3 is TGTGCCAGCAGCCTTCCCGGCAGGGGGCTTGAGACCCAGTACTTC.

This clonotype appeared once. The chain joins TRBV10-3 to TRBJ2-5, with 9 bases that match TRBD1. Germline V CDR1 and CDR2: ENHRY, SYGVKD. V dropped 3 bases and J dropped 5; count of bases not matched to a gene: 7. This CDR3 region has 15 residues. The CDR3 spells CAISDRDRARETQYF. In DNA form, the CDR3 reads TGTGCCATCAGTGACCGGGACAGGGCGCGGGAGACCCAGTACTTC.

This sequence joins TRBV3-1 and TRBJ1-2; 7 bases match TRBD1. The germline CDR1 and CDR2 sequences are LGHDT and YNNKEL (reference sequence). V shed 4 bases and J 7 bases; nucleotides not matched to a gene: 12. The CDR3 spans 15 residues. The CDR3 loop is CASSPPDREVVGYTF. The CDR3 coding sequence is TGTGCCAGCAGCCCGCCAGACAGGGAGGTTGTTGGCTACACCTTC.

V gene TRBV15 combines with J gene TRBJ2-1; D perhaps matches TRBD2 (5 bases). The CDR3 totals 15 residues. Germline CDR1 LNHNV, CDR2 YYDKDF (reference sequence). Trimming pared 1 base from V and 6 bases from J, leaving 13 bases between. CDR3 coding DNA: TGTGCCACCAGCAGAGGGACGCTAGCCCTCAATGAGCAGTTCTTC. Translation: CATSRGTLALNEQFF.

The chain combines TRBV6-5 with TRBJ2-1, with TRBD1 matching over 7 bases. The V and J ends lost 5 bases and 6 bases, in that order; junction bases with no gene match: 10. Looked up from germline, CDR1 is MNHEY and CDR2 is SVGAGI. The CDR3 has 15 amino acids. The CDR3 DNA follows: TGTGCCAGCAGTCCGGACAGGAGTATATTCAATGAGCAGTTCTTC. This codes for CASSPDRSIFNEQFF.

The chain carries TRBV20-1 and TRBJ1-3, with D perhaps matching TRBD1 (5 bases). From germline, CDR1 is DFQATT and CDR2 SNEGSKA (reference sequence). The V gene lost 5 bases and the J gene lost 1 base, with 9 bases spanning the gap. The CDR3 has 13 amino acids. CDR3 residues: CSAPGSSGNTIYF. The CDR3 nucleotides are TGCAGTGCTCCAGGGAGTTCTGGAAACACCATATATTTT.

The chain couples TRBV5-6 to TRBJ2-1, with D perhaps given as TRBD1 or TRBD2 (5 bases each). The CDR3 has 13 amino acids. Trimming took 3 bases from V and 8 from J, leaving 12 bases between them. Germline assignment: CDR1 SGHDT and CDR2 YYEEEE. The CDR3: CASSSGLGDEQFF. The CDR3 nucleotides read TGTGCCAGCAGCTCAGGGTTGGGGGATGAGCAGTTCTTC.

The chain is built from TRBV5-1 and TRBJ2-7; weak D call: TRBD2 (5 bases). There are 13 residues in the CDR3. Germline V lookup: CDR1 SGHRS, CDR2 YFSETQ. The germline V and J ends were trimmed by 3 bases and 7 bases, with 14 bases remaining between them. The CDR3 sequence: CASSSDGVAEQYF. The DNA of the CDR3 is TGCGCCAGCAGCTCCGACGGGGTAGCGGAGCAGTACTTC. Full variable domain (outside the CDR3, taken from reference TRBV5-1 and TRBJ2-7): KAGVTQTPRYLIKTRGQQVTLSCSPISGHRSVSWYQQTPGQGLQFLFEYFSETQRNKGNFPGRFSGRQFSNSRSEMNVSTLELGDSALYLCASSSDGVAEQYFGPGTRLTVT.

This clonotype was seen just once. The chain joins TRBV5-1 to TRBJ2-5; D unresolved. CDR3 size: 15 residues. Between the trimmed V and J ends, which lost 1 base and 2 bases, there was a span of 12 bases. Germline V lookup: CDR1 SGHRS, CDR2 YFSETQ. CDR3 amino acids: CASSLSGGVQETQYF. CDR3 in DNA: TGCGCCAGCAGCTTGTCAGGCGGAGTACAAGAGACCCAGTACTTC.

The chain employs TRBV2 and TRBJ1-6; D call uncertain. Between the trimmed V and J ends, which lost 5 bases and 8 bases, there was a span of 16 bases. The CDR3 is made up of 15 amino acids. CDR1 SNHLY and CDR2 FYNNEI come from the germline V gene. This CDR3 reads CASSKSAATHSPLHF. In DNA form, the CDR3 reads TGTGCCAGCAGTAAATCGGCTGCCACTCATTCACCCCTCCACTTT. Full variable domain (missing parts from reference TRBV2 and TRBJ1-6): EPEVTQTPSHQVTQMGQEVILRCVPISNHLYFYWYRQILGQKVEFLVSFYNNEISEKSEIFDDQFSVERPDGSNFTLKIRSTKLEDSAMYFCASSKSAATHSPLHFGNGTRLTVT.

The chain joins TRBV5-1 to TRBJ1-1; D remains ambiguous. The CDR3 is 13 residues long. Germline CDR1 SGHRS, CDR2 YFSETQ. Deletions cut 1 base from V and 7 bases from J, with 11 bases between. CDR3 amino acids: CASSLLQNLEAFF. The CDR3, as DNA: TGCGCCAGCAGCTTGTTACAAAACCTTGAAGCTTTCTTT.

This sequence joins TRBV7-2 and TRBJ2-3; unclear D gene. Per the germline V gene, CDR1 is SGHTA and CDR2 is FQGNSA. The CDR3 is 13 residues long. The V end was cut by 1 base, the J end by 6 bases, with 8 bases between. CDR3 amino acids: CASSLVTPDTQYF. The CDR3 DNA reads TGTGCCAGCAGCTTAGTCACGCCCGATACGCAGTATTTT.

The V and J genes are TRBV7-2 and TRBJ1-1, with no clear D. This CDR3 has 14 residues. In germline, CDR1 is SGHTA, CDR2 FQGNSA. V was pared by 5 bases and J by 5 bases, with 15 bases between. CDR3 sequence (DNA): TGTGCCAGCAGCCCCGGCAGCGTCGGAACTGAAGCTTTCTTT. It codes for CASSPGSVGTEAFF.

The V call is TRBV30, the J call TRBJ2-2, with 7 bases fitting TRBD1. With 7 bases clipped from V and 8 bases from J, the junction kept 10 bases outside the gene matches. Germline CDR1 and CDR2: GTSNPN and SVGIG (reference sequence). This CDR3 has 13 amino acids. DNA for the CDR3: TGTGCCTCTTCGGACAGGACTTTTGGGGAGCTGTTTTTT. It encodes CASSDRTFGELFF.